This TCR beta chain comes out of a study of molecular identifiers for immune sequencing clone quantification. For the study at large: In replicates, RNA from roughly 21,000 or 96,000 naive CD8 cells was split five ways, four sequenced. The study, taken as a whole, reports: Clonotypes topping 20 RNA copies carried over 98% of effector molecules but under 1% of naive ones.

The bulk TCR libraries were made with methods described before and with listed TCR primers. TCRdb reprocessed the PCR reads with MiXCR, giving one entry per CDR3 protein. The sample yields around 43,000 distinct CDR3 sequences, roughly a fifth seen once. This clonotype was picked up many times. Its antigen is not identified. Sorted inputs of about 19,000 to 1,100,000 cells, with 10%, 30% or 50% RNA, yielded naive CD8 libraries. Sequenced input: naive CD8+ T cells from blood, with Jurkat cell RNA spiked in. Specified subset: FACS-sorted CD8+CD4-CCR7+CD45RA+ naive T cells. The receptor comes from a human donor in good health. Some libraries in this study had Jurkat cell RNA spiked in.

The DNA for the CDR3 is TGCAGTGCTAGATCTCGTCAGGGGGCGGGAGGGTTGACCGGGGAGCTGTTTTTT. Residues: CSARSRQGAGGLTGELFF. The chain carries TRBV20-1 and TRBJ2-2; possibly TRBD2 for D (9 bases). The germline CDR1 and CDR2 sequences are DFQATT and SNEGSKA (reference sequence). The V end lost 2 bases, the J end lost 5 bases, and 24 bases lay between the germline ends. This CDR3 spans 18 amino acids.